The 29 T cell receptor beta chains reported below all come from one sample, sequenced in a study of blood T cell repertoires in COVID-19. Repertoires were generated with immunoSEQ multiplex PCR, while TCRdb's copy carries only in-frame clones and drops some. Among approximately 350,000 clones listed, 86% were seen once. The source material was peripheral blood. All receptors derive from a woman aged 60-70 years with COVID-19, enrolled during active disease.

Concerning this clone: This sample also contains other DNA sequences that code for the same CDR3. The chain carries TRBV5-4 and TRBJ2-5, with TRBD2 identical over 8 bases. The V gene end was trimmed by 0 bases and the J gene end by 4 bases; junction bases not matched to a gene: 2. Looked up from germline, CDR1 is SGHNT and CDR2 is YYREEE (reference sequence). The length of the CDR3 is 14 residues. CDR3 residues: CASSLAGGGETQYF. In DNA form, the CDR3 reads TGTGCCAGCAGCTTGGCCGGGGGGGGAGAGACCCAGTACTTC.

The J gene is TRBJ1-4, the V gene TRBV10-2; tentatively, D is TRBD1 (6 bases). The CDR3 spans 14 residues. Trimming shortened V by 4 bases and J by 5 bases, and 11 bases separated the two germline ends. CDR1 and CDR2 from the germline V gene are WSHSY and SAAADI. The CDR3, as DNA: TGCGCCAGCAGTGGTGGGGGCCGGAATGAAAAACTGTTTTTT. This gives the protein CASSGGGRNEKLFF.

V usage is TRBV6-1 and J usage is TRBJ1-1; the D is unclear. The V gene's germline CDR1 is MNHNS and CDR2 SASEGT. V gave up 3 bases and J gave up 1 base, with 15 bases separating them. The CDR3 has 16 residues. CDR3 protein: CASSDPRRGRNTEAFF. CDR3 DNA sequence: TGTGCCAGCAGTGACCCGCGGAGAGGCCGGAACACTGAAGCTTTCTTT.

CDR3 protein: CASSLLGGESNQPQHF. The DNA for the CDR3 is TGTGCCAGCAGTTTATTGGGGGGGGAAAGCAATCAGCCCCAGCATTTT. This chain joins TRBV27 and TRBJ1-5, with D possibly matching TRBD1 (5 bases). The CDR3 is 16 amino acids. Germline V lookup: CDR1 MNHEY, CDR2 SMNVEV (reference sequence). V lost 1 base, J lost 1 base, and 11 bases lay in between.

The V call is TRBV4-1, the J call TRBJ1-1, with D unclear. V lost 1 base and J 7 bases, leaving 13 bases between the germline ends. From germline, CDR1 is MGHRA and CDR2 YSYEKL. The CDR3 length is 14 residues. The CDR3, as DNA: TGCGCCAGCAGCCAAGTTGGAGGGAGTGGTGAAGCTTTCTTT. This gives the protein CASSQVGGSGEAFF.

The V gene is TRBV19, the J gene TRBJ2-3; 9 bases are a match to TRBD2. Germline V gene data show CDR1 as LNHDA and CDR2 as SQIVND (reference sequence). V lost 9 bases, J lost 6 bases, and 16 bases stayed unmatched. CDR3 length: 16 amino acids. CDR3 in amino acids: CASLGTMRGGVDTQYF. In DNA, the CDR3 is TGTGCCAGCCTTGGGACTATGCGGGGGGGCGTGGATACGCAGTATTTT.

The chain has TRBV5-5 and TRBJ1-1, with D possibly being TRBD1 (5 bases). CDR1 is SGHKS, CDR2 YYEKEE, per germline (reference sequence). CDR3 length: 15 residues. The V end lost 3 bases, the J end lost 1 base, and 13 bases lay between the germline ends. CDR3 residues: CASSWGRGENTEAFF. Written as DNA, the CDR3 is TGTGCCAGCAGCTGGGGACGGGGGGAGAACACTGAAGCTTTCTTT.

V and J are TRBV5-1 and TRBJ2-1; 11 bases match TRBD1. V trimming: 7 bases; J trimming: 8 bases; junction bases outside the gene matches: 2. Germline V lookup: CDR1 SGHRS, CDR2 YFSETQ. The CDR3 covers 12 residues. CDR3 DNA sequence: TGCGCCAGCGGGACAGGGGGACATGAGCAGTTCTTC. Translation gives CASGTGGHEQFF.

CDR3 DNA: TGCGCCAGCAGCTCCGGGGGGGCTTCCTACAATGAGCAGTTCTTC. This codes for CASSSGGASYNEQFF. The chain is built from TRBV5-1 and TRBJ2-1; 8 bases match TRBD2. V shed 3 bases, J shed 1 base, and the junction held 3 bases outside the gene matches. This CDR3 region has 15 residues. CDR1 is SGHRS, CDR2 YFSETQ, per germline.

The CDR3 spells CASSHLSGQTTNEKLFF. The CDR3, as DNA: TGTGCCAGCAGCCATCTCTCGGGACAGACAACTAATGAAAAACTGTTTTTT. V gene TRBV14 combines with J gene TRBJ1-4; 7 bases fit TRBD1. The germline gives CDR1 SGHDN, CDR2 FVKESK. This CDR3 has 17 amino acids. J gave up 0 bases and V 3 bases, and 7 bases lay outside the gene matches.

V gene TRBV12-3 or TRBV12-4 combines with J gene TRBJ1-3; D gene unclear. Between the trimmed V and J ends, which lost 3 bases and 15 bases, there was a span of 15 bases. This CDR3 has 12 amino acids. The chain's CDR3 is CASSFESLGEYF. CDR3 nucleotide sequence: TGTGCCAGCAGTTTCGAAAGCTTAGGAGAATATTTT.

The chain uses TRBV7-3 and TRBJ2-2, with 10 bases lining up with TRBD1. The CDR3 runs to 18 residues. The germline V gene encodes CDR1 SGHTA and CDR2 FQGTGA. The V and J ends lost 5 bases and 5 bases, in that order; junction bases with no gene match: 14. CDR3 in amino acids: CASSPDPDRGLRTGELFF. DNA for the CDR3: TGTGCCAGCAGCCCCGACCCCGACAGGGGGCTAAGGACCGGGGAGCTGTTTTTT.

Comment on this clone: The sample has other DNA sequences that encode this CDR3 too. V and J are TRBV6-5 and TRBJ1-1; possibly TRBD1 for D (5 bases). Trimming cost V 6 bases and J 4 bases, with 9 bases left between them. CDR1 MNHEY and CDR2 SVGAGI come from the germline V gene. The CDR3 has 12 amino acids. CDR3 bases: TGTGCCAGCAGCCCGGGGGGCACTGAAGCTTTCTTT. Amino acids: CASSPGGTEAFF.

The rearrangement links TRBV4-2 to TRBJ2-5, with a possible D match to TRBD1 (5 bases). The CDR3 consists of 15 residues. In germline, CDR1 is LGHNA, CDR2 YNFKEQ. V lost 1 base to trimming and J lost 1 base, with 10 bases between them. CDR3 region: CASSQGQGSQETQYF. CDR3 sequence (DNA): TGTGCCAGCAGCCAAGGCCAGGGTTCCCAAGAGACCCAGTACTTC.

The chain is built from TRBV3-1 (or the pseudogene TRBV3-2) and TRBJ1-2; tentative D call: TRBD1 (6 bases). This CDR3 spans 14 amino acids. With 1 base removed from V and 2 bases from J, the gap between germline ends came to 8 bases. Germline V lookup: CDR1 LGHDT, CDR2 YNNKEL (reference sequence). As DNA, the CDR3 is TGTGCCAGCAGCCAAGCCGGGACAAACTATGGCTACACCTTC. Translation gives CASSQAGTNYGYTF.

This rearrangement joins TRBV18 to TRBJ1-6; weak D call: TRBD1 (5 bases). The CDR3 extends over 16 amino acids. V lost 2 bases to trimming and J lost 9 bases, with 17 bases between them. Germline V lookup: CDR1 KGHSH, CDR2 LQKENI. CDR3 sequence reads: CASSPTQGFQGSPLHF. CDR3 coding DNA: TGTGCCAGCTCACCAACCCAGGGTTTTCAGGGTTCACCCCTCCACTTT.

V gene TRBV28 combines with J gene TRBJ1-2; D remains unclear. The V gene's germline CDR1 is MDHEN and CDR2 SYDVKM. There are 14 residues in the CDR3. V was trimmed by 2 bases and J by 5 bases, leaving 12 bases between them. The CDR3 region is CASSLGEGPYGYTF. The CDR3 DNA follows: TGTGCCAGCAGTTTAGGGGAGGGCCCTTATGGCTACACCTTC.

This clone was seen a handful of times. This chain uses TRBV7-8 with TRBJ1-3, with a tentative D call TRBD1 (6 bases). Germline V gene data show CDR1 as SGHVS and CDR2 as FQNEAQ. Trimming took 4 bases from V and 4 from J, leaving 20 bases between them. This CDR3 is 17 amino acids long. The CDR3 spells CASSSQGTGRSGNTIYF. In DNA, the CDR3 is TGTGCCAGCAGCTCCCAGGGAACAGGGCGGTCCGGAAACACCATATATTTT.

As DNA, the CDR3 is TGTGCCAGCAAGGACAGGGGGCTTTACAATGAGCAGTTCTTC. It codes for CASKDRGLYNEQFF. The genes are TRBV6-5 and TRBJ2-1; TRBD1 aligns across 11 bases. The CDR3 contains 14 residues. J lost 4 bases, V lost 7 bases, and 3 bases had no gene match. Germline assignment: CDR1 MNHEY and CDR2 SVGAGI.

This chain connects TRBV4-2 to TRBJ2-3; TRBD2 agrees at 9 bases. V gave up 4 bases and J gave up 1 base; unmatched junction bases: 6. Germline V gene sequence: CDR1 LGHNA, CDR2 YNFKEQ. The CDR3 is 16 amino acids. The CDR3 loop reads CASSRSSGAGTDTQYF. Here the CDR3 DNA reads TGTGCCAGCAGCCGCTCTAGCGGGGCCGGCACAGATACGCAGTATTTT.

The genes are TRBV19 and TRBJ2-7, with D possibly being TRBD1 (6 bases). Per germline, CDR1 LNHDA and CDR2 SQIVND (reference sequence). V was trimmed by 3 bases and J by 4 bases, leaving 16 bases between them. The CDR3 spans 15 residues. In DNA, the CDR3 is TGTGCCAGTAGTATGGGGGCCGCTCTCGAATACGAGCAGTACTTC. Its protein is CASSMGAALEYEQYF.

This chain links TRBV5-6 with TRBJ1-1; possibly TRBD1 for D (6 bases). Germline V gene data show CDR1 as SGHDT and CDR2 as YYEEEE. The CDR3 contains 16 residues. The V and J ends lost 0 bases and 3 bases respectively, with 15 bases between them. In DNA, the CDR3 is TGTGCCAGCAGCTTGGGGCCAGGGGCCGTTTACACTGAAGCTTTCTTT. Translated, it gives CASSLGPGAVYTEAFF. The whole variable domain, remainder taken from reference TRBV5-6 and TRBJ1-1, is DAGVTQSPTHLIKTRGQQVTLRCSPKSGHDTVSWYQQALGQGPQFIFQYYEEEERQRGNFPDRFSGHQFPNYSSELNVNALLLGDSALYLCASSLGPGAVYTEAFFGQGTRLTVV.

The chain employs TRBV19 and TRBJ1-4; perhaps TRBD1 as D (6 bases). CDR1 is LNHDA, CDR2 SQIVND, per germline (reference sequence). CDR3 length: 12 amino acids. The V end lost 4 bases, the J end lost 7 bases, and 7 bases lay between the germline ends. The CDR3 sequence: CASSTRGEKLFF. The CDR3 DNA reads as TGTGCCAGTAGTACCAGGGGTGAAAAACTGTTTTTT.

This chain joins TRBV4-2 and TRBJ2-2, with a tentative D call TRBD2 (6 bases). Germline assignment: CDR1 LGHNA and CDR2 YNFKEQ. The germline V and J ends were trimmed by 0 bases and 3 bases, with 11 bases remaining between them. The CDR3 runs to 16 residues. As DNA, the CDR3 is TGTGCCAGCAGCCAAGATCAGCGGGCGGACACCGGGGAGCTGTTTTTT. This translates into CASSQDQRADTGELFF.

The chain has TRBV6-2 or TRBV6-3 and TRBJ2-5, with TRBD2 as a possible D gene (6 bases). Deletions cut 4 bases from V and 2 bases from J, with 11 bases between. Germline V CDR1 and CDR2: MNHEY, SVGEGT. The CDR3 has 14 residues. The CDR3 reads CASSWAGPQETQYF. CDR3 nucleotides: TGTGCCAGCAGTTGGGCGGGACCTCAAGAGACCCAGTACTTC.

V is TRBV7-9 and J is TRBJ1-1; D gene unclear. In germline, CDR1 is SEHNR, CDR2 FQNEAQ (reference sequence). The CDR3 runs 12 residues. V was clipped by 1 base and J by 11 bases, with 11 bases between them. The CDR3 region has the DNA TGTGCCAGCAGCTTAGTAGGTCTGGAGGCTTTCTTT. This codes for CASSLVGLEAFF.

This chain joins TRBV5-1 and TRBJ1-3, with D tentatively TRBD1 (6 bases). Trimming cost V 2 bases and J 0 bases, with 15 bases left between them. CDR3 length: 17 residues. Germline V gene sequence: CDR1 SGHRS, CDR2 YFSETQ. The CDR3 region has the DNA TGCGCCAGCAGCTTACAACAACAGGGATACTCTGGAAACACCATATATTTT. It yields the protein CASSLQQQGYSGNTIYF.

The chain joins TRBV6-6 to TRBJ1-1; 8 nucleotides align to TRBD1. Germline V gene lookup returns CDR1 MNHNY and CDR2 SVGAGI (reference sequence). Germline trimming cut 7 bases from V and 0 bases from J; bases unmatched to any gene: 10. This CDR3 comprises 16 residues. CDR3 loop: CASTFDRGYMNTEAFF. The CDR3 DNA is TGTGCCAGCACCTTCGACAGGGGCTACATGAACACTGAAGCTTTCTTT.

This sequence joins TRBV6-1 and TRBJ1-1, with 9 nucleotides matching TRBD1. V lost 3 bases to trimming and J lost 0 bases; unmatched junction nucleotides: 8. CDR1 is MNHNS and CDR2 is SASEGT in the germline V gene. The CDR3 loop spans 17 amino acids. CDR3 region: CASSEPGQGPVNTEAFF. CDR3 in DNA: TGTGCCAGCAGTGAGCCGGGACAGGGCCCGGTGAACACTGAAGCTTTCTTT.